This paragraph reports one T cell receptor beta chain. The source of the sample is a study of blood T cell repertoires in COVID-19. Study at large: Collection of acute and convalescent COVID-19 samples took place in the United States, Italy and Spain. Sample material is recorded as cDNA or gDNA derived from T cells, B-cell-depleted T cells, or PBMCs.

In the source study's methods: The assay estimated nucleated cells by amplifying reference gene primers. Sequenced by immunoSEQ multiplex PCR; TCRdb stores in-frame clones only, minus some. V and J calls and clone size come straight from that table; D and trimming were deduced from the DNA. The sample consists of tens of thousands of clones, roughly 85% of them appearing once. The V and J ends lost 3 bases and 4 bases respectively, with 13 bases between them. CDR1 and CDR2 from the germline V gene are DFQATT and SNEGSKA (reference sequence). The CDR3 is 15 residues long. This chain uses TRBV20-1 with TRBJ1-6; TRBD1 might be the D (5 bases). The receptor was isolated from a man aged 55 to 70 with acute or convalescent COVID-19. Sequenced input: peripheral blood. The CDR3 reads CSASSSGVYNSPLHF. The CDR3 DNA sequence: TGCAGTGCTAGTTCATCGGGGGTGTATAATTCACCCCTCCACTTT.